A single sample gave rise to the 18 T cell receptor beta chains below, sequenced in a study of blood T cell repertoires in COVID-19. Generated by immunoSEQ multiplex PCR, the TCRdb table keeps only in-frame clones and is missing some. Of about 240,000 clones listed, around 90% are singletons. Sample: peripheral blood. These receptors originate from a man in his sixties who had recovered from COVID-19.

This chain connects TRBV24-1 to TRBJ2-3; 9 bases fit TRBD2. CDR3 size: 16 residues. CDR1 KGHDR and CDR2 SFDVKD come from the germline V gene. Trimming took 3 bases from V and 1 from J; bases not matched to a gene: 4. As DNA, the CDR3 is TGTGCCACCAGTGATCCCATAGCGGGGGGCACAGATACGCAGTATTTT. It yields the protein CATSDPIAGGTDTQYF.

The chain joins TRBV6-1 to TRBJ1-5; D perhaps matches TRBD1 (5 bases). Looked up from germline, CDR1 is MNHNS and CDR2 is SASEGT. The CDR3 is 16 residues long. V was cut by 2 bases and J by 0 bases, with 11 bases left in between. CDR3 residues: CASSEYGGNSNQPQHF. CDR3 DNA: TGTGCCAGCAGTGAATATGGGGGGAATAGCAATCAGCCCCAGCATTTT.

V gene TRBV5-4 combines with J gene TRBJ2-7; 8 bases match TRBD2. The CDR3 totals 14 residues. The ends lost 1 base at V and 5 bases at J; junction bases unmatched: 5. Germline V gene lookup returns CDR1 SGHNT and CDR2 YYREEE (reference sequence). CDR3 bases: TGTGCCAGCAGCTTGCGGGGGGGCTTCGACGAGCAGTACTTC. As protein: CASSLRGGFDEQYF.

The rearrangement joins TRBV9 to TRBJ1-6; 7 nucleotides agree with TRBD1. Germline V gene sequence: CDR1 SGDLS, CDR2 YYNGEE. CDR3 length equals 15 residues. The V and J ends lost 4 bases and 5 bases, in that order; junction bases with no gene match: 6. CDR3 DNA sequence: TGTGCCAGCAGCCATTACACAGGGGATAATTCACCCCTCCACTTT. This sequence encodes CASSHYTGDNSPLHF.

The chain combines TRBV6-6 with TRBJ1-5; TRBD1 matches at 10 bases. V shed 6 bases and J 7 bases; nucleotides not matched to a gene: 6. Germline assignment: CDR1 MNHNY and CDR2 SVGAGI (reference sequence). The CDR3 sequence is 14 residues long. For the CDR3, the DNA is TGTGCCAGCAGCCCGGGACAGGGGAGACAGCCCCAGCATTTT. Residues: CASSPGQGRQPQHF.

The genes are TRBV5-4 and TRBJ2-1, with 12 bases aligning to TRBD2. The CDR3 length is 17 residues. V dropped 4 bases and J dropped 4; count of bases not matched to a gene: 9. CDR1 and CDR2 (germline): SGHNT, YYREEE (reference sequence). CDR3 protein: CASSPRLAGGIYNEQFF. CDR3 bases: TGTGCCAGCAGCCCGCGCCTAGCGGGGGGGATATACAATGAGCAGTTCTTC.

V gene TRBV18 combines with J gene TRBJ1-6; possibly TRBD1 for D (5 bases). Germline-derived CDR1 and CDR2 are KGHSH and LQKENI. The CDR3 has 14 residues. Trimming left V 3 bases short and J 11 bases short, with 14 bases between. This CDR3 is CASSPSPQATPLHF. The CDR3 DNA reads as TGTGCCAGCTCACCCTCGCCACAGGCGACACCCCTCCACTTT. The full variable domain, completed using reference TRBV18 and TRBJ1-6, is NAGVMQNPRHLVRRRGQEARLRCSPMKGHSHVYWYRQLPEEGLKFMVYLQKENIIDESGMPKERFSAEFPKEGPSILRIQQVVRGDSAAYFCASSPSPQATPLHFGNGTRLTVT.

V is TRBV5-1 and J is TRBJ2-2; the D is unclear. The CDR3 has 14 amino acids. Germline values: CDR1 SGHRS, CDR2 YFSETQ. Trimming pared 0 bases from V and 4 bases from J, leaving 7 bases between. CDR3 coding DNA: TGCGCCAGCAGCTTGGTTCAGATCACCGGGGAGCTGTTTTTT. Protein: CASSLVQITGELFF.

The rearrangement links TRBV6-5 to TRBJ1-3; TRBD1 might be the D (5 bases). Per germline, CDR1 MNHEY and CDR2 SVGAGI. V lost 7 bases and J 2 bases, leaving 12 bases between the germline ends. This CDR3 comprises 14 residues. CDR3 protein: CASTWGGAGNTIYF. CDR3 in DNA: TGTGCCAGCACCTGGGGGGGGGCTGGAAACACCATATATTTT.

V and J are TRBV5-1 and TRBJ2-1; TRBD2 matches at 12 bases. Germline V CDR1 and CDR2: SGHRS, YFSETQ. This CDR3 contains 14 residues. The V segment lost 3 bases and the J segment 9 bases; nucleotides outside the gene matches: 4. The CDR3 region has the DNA TGCGCCAGCAGCTCCCGGACTAGCGGGACTGAGCAGTTCTTC. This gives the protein CASSSRTSGTEQFF.

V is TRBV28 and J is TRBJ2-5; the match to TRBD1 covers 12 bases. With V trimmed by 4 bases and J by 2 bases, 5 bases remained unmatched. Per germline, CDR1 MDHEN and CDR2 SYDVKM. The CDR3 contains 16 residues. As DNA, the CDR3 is TGTGCCAGCAGTTCAAGGGACAGGGGGCCTCAAGAGACCCAGTACTTC. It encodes CASSSRDRGPQETQYF.

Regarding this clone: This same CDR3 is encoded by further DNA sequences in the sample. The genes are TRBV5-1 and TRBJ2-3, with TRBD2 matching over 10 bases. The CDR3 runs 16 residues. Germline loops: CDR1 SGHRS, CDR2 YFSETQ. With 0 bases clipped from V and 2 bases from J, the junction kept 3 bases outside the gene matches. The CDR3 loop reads CASSLASGGNTDTQYF. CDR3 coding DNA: TGCGCCAGCAGCTTGGCTAGCGGGGGAAACACAGATACGCAGTATTTT.

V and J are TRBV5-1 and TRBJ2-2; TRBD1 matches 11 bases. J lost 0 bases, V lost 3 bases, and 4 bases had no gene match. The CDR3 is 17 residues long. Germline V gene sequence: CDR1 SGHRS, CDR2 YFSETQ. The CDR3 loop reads CASSWGQGGANTGELFF. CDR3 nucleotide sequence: TGCGCCAGCAGCTGGGGACAGGGGGGCGCGAACACCGGGGAGCTGTTTTTT.

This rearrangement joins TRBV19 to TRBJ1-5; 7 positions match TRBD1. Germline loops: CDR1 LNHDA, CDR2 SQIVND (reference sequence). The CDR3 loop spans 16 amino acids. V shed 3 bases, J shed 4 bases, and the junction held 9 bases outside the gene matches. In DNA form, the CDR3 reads TGTGCCAGTAGTATCCAACCGACAGGGTCAAATCAGCCCCAGCATTTT. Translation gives CASSIQPTGSNQPQHF.

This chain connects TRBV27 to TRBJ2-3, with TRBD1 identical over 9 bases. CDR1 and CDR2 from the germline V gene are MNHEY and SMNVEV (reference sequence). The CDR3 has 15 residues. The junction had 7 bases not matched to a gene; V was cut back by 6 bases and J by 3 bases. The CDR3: CASRLGQGMTDTQYF. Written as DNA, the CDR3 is TGTGCCAGCAGACTAGGACAGGGGATGACAGATACGCAGTATTTT.

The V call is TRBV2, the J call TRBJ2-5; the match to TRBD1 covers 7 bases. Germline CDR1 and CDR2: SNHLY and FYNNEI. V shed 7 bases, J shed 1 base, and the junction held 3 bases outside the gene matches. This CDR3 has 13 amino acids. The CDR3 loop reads CASNRDSQETQYF. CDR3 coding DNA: TGTGCCAGCAACCGGGACAGCCAAGAGACCCAGTACTTC.

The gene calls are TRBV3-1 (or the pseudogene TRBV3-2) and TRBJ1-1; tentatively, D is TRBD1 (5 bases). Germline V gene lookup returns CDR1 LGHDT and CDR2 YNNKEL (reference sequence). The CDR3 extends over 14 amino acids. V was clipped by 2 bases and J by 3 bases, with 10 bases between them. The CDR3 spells CASSQRGIDTEAFF. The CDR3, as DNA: TGTGCCAGCAGCCAAAGGGGCATCGACACTGAAGCTTTCTTT.

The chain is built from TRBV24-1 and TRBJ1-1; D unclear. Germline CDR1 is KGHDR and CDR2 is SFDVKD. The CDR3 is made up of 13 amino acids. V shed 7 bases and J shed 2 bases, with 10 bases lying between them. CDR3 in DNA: TGTGCCACCAGGAGAGGAGCCAACACTGAAGCTTTCTTT. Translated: CATRRGANTEAFF.